The 2 T cell receptor beta chains below all came from one sample that was sequenced in a study of high-grade serous ovarian cancer treatment subgroups. The tumor samples were collected prior to definitive surgery or chemotherapy. Profiling relied on immunoSEQ multiplex PCR, and the TCRdb table lists in-frame clones only, not all of them. The sample has some 15,000 clones; about 86% are singletons. The sample comprised tumor tissue. These receptors were obtained from a human donor with high-grade serous ovarian cancer.

This clone has a single count. This sequence joins TRBV27 and TRBJ1-2; D gene ambiguous. V lost 6 bases, J lost 8 bases, and 19 bases lay in between. The CDR3 has 14 amino acids. The germline V gene encodes CDR1 MNHEY and CDR2 SMNVEV (reference sequence). CDR3 DNA: TGTGCCAGCAGCCCTAGGAGGAGCTTAGGGGGCTACACCTTC. This sequence encodes CASSPRRSLGGYTF.

The count of this clone is one. The chain recombines TRBV6-5 with TRBJ2-7, with D possibly matching TRBD2 (5 bases). V was pared by 2 bases and J by 3 bases, with 8 bases between. Germline CDR1 reads MNHEY; CDR2 reads SVGAGI. The CDR3 extends over 13 amino acids. In DNA form, the CDR3 reads TGTGCCAGCAGTTACCGAGGGAGCTACGAGCAGTACTTC. It yields the protein CASSYRGSYEQYF.